These 23 T cell receptor beta chains were sequenced from one sample in a study of T cells in Graves' hyperthyroidism and ophthalmopathy. TCR beta CDR3 region amplification was performed from RNA transcripts. The study used the HTBI primer set for a first-round RT-PCR of the TCR CDR3. TCRdb passed the multiplex PCR reads through MiXCR, listing each CDR3 protein once. The sample gives approximately 620,000 distinct CDR3 sequences, about 15% of which show up once; about 5.8% is in the top ten. The sample taken for sequencing was blood. Every receptor here comes from a woman between 25 and 40 years old with Graves' hyperthyroidism that later progressed to Graves' ophthalmopathy.

The chain recombines TRBV27 with TRBJ1-5; tentative D call: TRBD1 (5 bases). Germline-derived CDR1 and CDR2 are MNHEY and SMNVEV (reference sequence). The CDR3 loop spans 15 amino acids. V dropped 3 bases and J dropped 2 bases, with 11 bases sitting between them. The CDR3 reads CASSLVGVGNQPQHF. The CDR3 nucleotides read TGTGCCAGCAGTTTGGTAGGGGTCGGCAATCAGCCCCAGCATTTT.

This clonotype showed up many times. The chain is built from TRBV14 and TRBJ2-7; 8 nucleotides align to TRBD2. V trimming: 2 bases; J trimming: 3 bases; junction bases outside the gene matches: 6. In germline, CDR1 is SGHDN, CDR2 FVKESK. This CDR3 spans 15 amino acids. The chain's CDR3 is CASSQQLGLDYEQYF. CDR3 coding DNA: TGTGCCAGCAGCCAACAGTTGGGACTAGACTACGAGCAGTACTTC.

This clonotype was seen repeatedly, ten times or more. V and J are TRBV7-8 and TRBJ2-3; 8 bases are shared with TRBD2. The CDR3 runs to 14 residues. Germline lookup yields CDR1 SGHVS and CDR2 FQNEAQ. The V and J ends lost 5 bases and 1 base, in that order; junction bases with no gene match: 2. The CDR3 sequence: CASSVTSGTDTQYF. CDR3 nucleotides: TGTGCCAGCAGCGTGACTAGCGGCACAGATACGCAGTATTTT.

This clonotype was detected a few times. The rearrangement uses TRBV6-1 and TRBJ2-5, with 7 bases identical to TRBD2. The CDR3 has 18 amino acids. V dropped 5 bases and J dropped 1; count of bases not matched to a gene: 16. Germline V lookup: CDR1 MNHNS, CDR2 SASEGT. CDR3 protein: CASSYTGWEGLFQETQYF. The DNA of the CDR3 is TGTGCCAGCAGTTATACCGGATGGGAGGGCCTTTTCCAAGAGACCCAGTACTTC.

This clonotype occurred many times. The rearrangement uses TRBV11-2 and TRBJ1-4, with TRBD1 identical over 9 bases. CDR1 is SGHAT and CDR2 is FQNNGV in the germline V gene. V lost 5 bases, J lost 4 bases, and 8 bases stayed unmatched. The CDR3 contains 16 residues. The CDR3 region is CASSPIRDRDNEKLFF. CDR3 DNA sequence: TGTGCCAGCAGCCCCATCCGGGACAGGGATAATGAAAAACTGTTTTTT. Full variable domain (outside the CDR3, taken from reference TRBV11-2 and TRBJ1-4): EAGVAQSPRYKIIEKRQSVAFWCNPISGHATLYWYQQILGQGPKLLIQFQNNGVVDDSQLPKDRFSAERLKGVDSTLKIQPAKLEDSAVYLCASSPIRDRDNEKLFFGSGTQLSVL.

This chain connects TRBV7-9 to TRBJ1-5; 10 bases agree with TRBD1. The CDR3 is 17 amino acids. Germline loops: CDR1 SEHNR, CDR2 FQNEAQ (reference sequence). V dropped 5 bases and J dropped 5; count of bases not matched to a gene: 12. The CDR3 region has the DNA TGTGCCAGCAGCCTGACAGGGGGCGCGGTAAGGGATCAGCCCCAGCATTTT. Its protein product is CASSLTGGAVRDQPQHF. Filled out from reference TRBV7-9 and TRBJ1-5, the complete variable domain reads DTGVSQNPRHKITKRGQNVTFRCDPISEHNRLYWYRQTLGQGPEFLTYFQNEAQLEKSRLLSDRFSAERPKGSFSTLEIQRTEQGDSAMYLCASSLTGGAVRDQPQHFGDGTRLSIL.

The CDR3 DNA reads as TGTGCCAGCAGTTACGCGTCCAAGCGCGGCCCGTACAATGAGCAGTTCTTC. Its protein is CASSYASKRGPYNEQFF. V is TRBV6-9 and J is TRBJ2-1; no firm D call. Germline values: CDR1 MNHGY, CDR2 SVAAGI. Between the trimmed V and J ends, which lost 3 bases and 4 bases, there was a span of 19 bases. The CDR3 is 17 residues long.

This clonotype was recorded many times. The chain is built from TRBV12-3 or TRBV12-4 and TRBJ2-5, with 11 bases aligning to TRBD1. With V trimmed by 6 bases and J by 7 bases, 13 bases remained unmatched. This CDR3 is 16 amino acids long. For the CDR3, the DNA is TGTGCCAGCAGCCCTTGGGGGACAGGGGGAAGGGGGACCCAGTACTTC. Translation: CASSPWGTGGRGTQYF.

The genes are TRBV10-3 and TRBJ2-1, with unresolved D. Trimming pared 10 bases from V and 13 bases from J, leaving 26 bases between. The CDR3 runs to 14 residues. From germline, CDR1 is ENHRY and CDR2 SYGVKD. The CDR3 DNA reads as TGTGCCACACAGCACTCATTCGAGCAGAGCAAACAGTTCTTC. Its protein product is CATQHSFEQSKQFF.

This clonotype was picked up a small number of times. The chain recombines TRBV30 with TRBJ2-3; D gene unclear. From germline, CDR1 is GTSNPN and CDR2 SVGIG (reference sequence). Trimming shortened V by 2 bases and J by 0 bases, and 15 bases separated the two germline ends. The CDR3 covers 16 residues. This CDR3 reads CAWSIGTASSTDTQYF. DNA for the CDR3: TGTGCCTGGAGTATAGGCACAGCATCAAGCACAGATACGCAGTATTTT.

The chain joins TRBV5-1 to TRBJ2-1; 8 nucleotides match TRBD1. The CDR3 has 14 residues. CDR1 and CDR2 from the germline V gene are SGHRS and YFSETQ. Trimming removed 4 bases from V and 3 bases from J; junction bases left unmatched: 3. The CDR3 coding sequence is TGCGCCAGCAGCCAAGGGACAGGCTACAATGAGCAGTTCTTC. Translated: CASSQGTGYNEQFF.

Only a few counts were recorded for this clonotype. This chain links TRBV6-1 with TRBJ1-3; no clear D. This CDR3 has 14 residues. The V end was cut by 6 bases, the J end by 3 bases, with 12 bases between. Looked up from germline, CDR1 is MNHNS and CDR2 is SASEGT. CDR3 amino acids: CASSYEGGGNTIYF. The DNA of the CDR3 is TGTGCCAGCAGCTATGAGGGAGGTGGAAACACCATATATTTT.

This clonotype has at least ten counts. The chain uses TRBV4-2 and TRBJ1-1, with D possibly being TRBD1 (5 bases). Looked up from germline, CDR1 is LGHNA and CDR2 is YNFKEQ. V dropped 3 bases and J dropped 10 bases, with 15 bases sitting between them. This CDR3 is built from 13 residues. Written as DNA, the CDR3 is TGTGCCAGCAGCCAGCAGATACAGGTCGGAGCTTTCTTT. This encodes CASSQQIQVGAFF.

This clonotype was counted ten times or more. This chain joins TRBV12-5 and TRBJ2-1; D remains unclear. Per germline, CDR1 LGHNT and CDR2 FRNRAP. Trimming took off 5 bases at V and 7 bases at J, with 9 bases between the two ends. The CDR3 loop spans 12 amino acids. CDR3 in amino acids: CASGQGWNEQFF. For the CDR3, the DNA is TGTGCTAGTGGTCAAGGTTGGAATGAGCAGTTCTTC.

In its sample, this clonotype was seen many times. The chain carries TRBV28 and TRBJ1-1; D gene ambiguous. Germline assignment: CDR1 MDHEN and CDR2 SYDVKM. Trimming removed 3 bases at V and 7 bases at J, with 6 bases between. The CDR3 is made up of 11 amino acids. The CDR3 region is CASSLTREAFF. In nucleotides, the CDR3 is TGTGCCAGCAGTTTGACACGTGAAGCTTTCTTT.

The V gene is TRBV10-3, the J gene TRBJ2-3, with 9 bases that match TRBD1. The CDR3 is made up of 15 amino acids. Looked up from germline, CDR1 is ENHRY and CDR2 is SYGVKD. V shed 10 bases and J 2 bases; nucleotides not matched to a gene: 10. CDR3 sequence: CASARGQGITDTQYF. CDR3 DNA sequence: TGTGCCAGTGCCCGGGGACAGGGCATCACAGATACGCAGTATTTT.

Many counts were recorded for this clonotype. The CDR3 reads CAISVGGGERTEAFF. The CDR3 DNA reads TGTGCCATCAGTGTGGGAGGGGGGGAGCGGACTGAAGCTTTCTTT. V usage is TRBV10-3 and J usage is TRBJ1-1, with D perhaps matching TRBD1 (6 bases). V lost 4 bases, J lost 5 bases, and 17 bases lay in between. Germline CDR1 and CDR2: ENHRY and SYGVKD. The CDR3 consists of 15 residues.

This clonotype was observed at least ten times. The chain uses TRBV6-1 and TRBJ2-2; 11 bases match TRBD2. Losses at the gene ends were 2 bases for V and 4 bases for J; bases not matched to a gene: 3. Germline assignment: CDR1 MNHNS and CDR2 SASEGT. The length of the CDR3 is 16 residues. The CDR3 loop reads CASSELAGGFTGELFF. The CDR3, as DNA: TGTGCCAGCAGTGAATTAGCGGGAGGGTTCACCGGGGAGCTGTTTTTT.

A word on this clonotype: This may stem from a read error, because a much larger clone lies one nucleotide away. The J gene is TRBJ2-7, the V gene TRBV20-1; no clear D. The V and J ends lost 3 bases and 0 bases respectively, with 21 bases between them. From germline, CDR1 is DFQATT and CDR2 SNEGSKA (reference sequence). The CDR3 runs 17 residues. The CDR3 sequence is CSASSDPPYGNSYEQYF. The CDR3 DNA reads TGCAGTGCTAGTTCGGACCCCCCATATGGGAACTCCTACGAGCAGTACTTC.

Remarks on this clonotype: A read error may explain this, as a much larger clone is one base away. V is TRBV20-1 and J is TRBJ2-2; either TRBD1 or TRBD2 may supply D (5 bases each). The V gene's germline CDR1 is DFQATT and CDR2 SNEGSKA (reference sequence). The CDR3 covers 12 residues. The CDR3 DNA reads as TGCAGCGCCTGGTGGGGCACCGGGAAGCTGTTTTTT. Encoded protein: CSAWWGTGKLFF.

A word on this clonotype: This clone may be a read error of a much larger clone one base away. The gene calls are TRBV3-1 and TRBJ2-3, with D uncertain. The CDR3 is 13 residues long. The germline V gene encodes CDR1 LGHDT and CDR2 YNNKEL (reference sequence). CDR3 in DNA: TGTGCCAGCTGCCAACATCCTTCAGATACGCAGTATTTT. Translating gives CASCQHPSDTQYF.

The sample holds a few counts of this clonotype. This sequence joins TRBV30 and TRBJ2-6; TRBD1 might be the D (5 bases). The CDR3 sequence is 14 residues long. Germline CDR1 and CDR2: GTSNPN and SVGIG (reference sequence). V lost 5 bases and J lost 2, with 10 bases in between. The DNA for the CDR3 is TGTGCCTGGTCTGGGGCGGCTGGGGCCAACGTCCTGACTTTC. It encodes CAWSGAAGANVLTF.

The J gene is TRBJ2-3, the V gene TRBV19, with 7 bases fitting TRBD2. With 10 bases clipped from V and 6 bases from J, the junction kept 10 bases outside the gene matches. Germline loops: CDR1 LNHDA, CDR2 SQIVND (reference sequence). CDR3 length equals 13 residues. The CDR3 reads CATQRGPGDTQYF. In DNA, the CDR3 is TGTGCCACCCAGCGGGGACCTGGGGATACGCAGTATTTT.